The source of this T cell receptor beta chain is a study of blood T cell repertoires in COVID-19. Study overall: The United States, Italy and Spain supplied acute and convalescent COVID-19 samples.

The V gene lost 0 bases and the J gene lost 4 bases, with 10 bases spanning the gap. Germline V CDR1 and CDR2: KGHSH, LQKENI. This CDR3 is built from 15 residues. In the original workflow: Amplification from reference gene primers served as the basis for estimated nucleated cell counts. This table comes from immunoSEQ multiplex PCR, and its TCRdb copy is limited to in-frame clones, with some not included. The V and J calls and clone size are taken from that table; D and trimming were inferred from the DNA. The sample records about 230,000 clones, under 90% being singletons. Enrolment of Seattle patients took place during active infection, and they were followed longitudinally.

This sequence was found in a man in his fifties or sixties with COVID-19, enrolled during active disease. The rearrangement links TRBV18 to TRBJ1-3; D not certain. Material for sequencing was peripheral blood. CDR3 nucleotides: TGTGCCAGCTCACCACCCAGAGGAGGAGGAAACACCATATATTTT. Residues: CASSPPRGGGNTIYF.